This T cell receptor beta chain was identified during a study of early T cells in non-severe SARS-CoV-2 infection (dated by TCRdb to the early 2020s). As for the study more broadly: Because TCR sequencing was done on bulk RNA from unsorted whole blood, the alpha and beta chains could not be paired. General conclusions and limits of the study: Matching against VDJdb was skewed toward anti-spike CD8 responses, likely underestimated virus-specific expansions, and missed private and CD4 specificities.

The protocol used for the library was 5' RACE. Sequencing was carried out with a NextSeq 500. To correct for sequencing error and PCR bias, the TCR library protocol tagged individual cDNA molecules with unique molecular identifiers. TCR alpha and beta chains were both sequenced, and the abundances of alpha and beta sequences in each sample were closely correlated with each other. Processing in the source paper ran as follows. Decombinator V4 was used to annotate TCR sequences for V gene, J gene and CDR3. Expanded TCRs were defined as changing significantly between any two time points under a Poisson model with p below 0.0001. Abundances of TCRs were expressed as counts per million after normalisation to the total number of TCRs sequenced in each sample. TRAV1-2 paired with TRAJ12, TRAJ20 or TRAJ33 defined MAIT TCRs, while TRAV10 paired with TRAJ18 defined iNKT TCRs. VDJdb, accessed 1 November 2021, was searched for CMV, EBV and SARS-CoV-2 annotated TCRs, with TCRs annotated for multiple antigens excluded. TCRdb passed the public sequencing reads through fastp at Q25 and MiXCR, retaining productive beta sequences. Rows with one shared CDR3 protein collapse into an entry with the most common genes and DNA. The V and J calls here are based on TCRdb, not the publication. A total of roughly 60,000 distinct CDR3 sequences appear in this sample, around 6.6% of them only once. The ten largest clones take up roughly 5.6% of the sample.

CDR1 and CDR2 (DFQATT, SNEGSKA) derive from the germline V gene (reference sequence). The CDR3 spans 14 residues, from the cysteine through the phenylalanine. The entry retains the CDR3 DNA only, 42 bases that are in frame from base 1. Between the V and J ends, shortened by 2 bases and 3 bases respectively, the junction contains 13 bases. A case-control design nested within a healthcare worker cohort in London, UK, was used, with weekly nasopharyngeal swab PCR tests and blood sampling performed. Between 23 and 31 March 2020, the week of the UK lockdown, healthcare workers were enrolled and then followed up weekly for as long as 16 weeks. This clonotype has just a few counts. Its antigen has not been determined. No base quality values were provided; no much bigger clone lies one nucleotide off.

The rearrangement combines TRBV20-1 with TRBJ1-2, with no confidently assigned D gene. This clonotype originated in an adult who was a healthcare worker with PCR-confirmed SARS-CoV-2 infection or an uninfected control (not recorded which). Sequenced here: whole blood, sampled at baseline. The DNA is as follows: TGCAGTGCTAGACCACATGGGATCGACTATGGCTACACCTTC. This codes for CSARPHGIDYGYTF.